The 19 T cell receptor beta chains below were found in one sample sequenced in a study of regulatory T cells in long-lasting Graves disease. The authors built TCR beta libraries using iRepertoire HTBI primers and Arm-PCR of CDR3 regions. TCRdb analysed the multiplex PCR reads with MiXCR anew, one entry per CDR3 protein. The table has under 450,000 distinct CDR3 sequences, about a quarter seen once; the top ten hold about 26%. Time point described: persistent/refractory GD, antithyroid drugs over 5 years with positive TRAb. Scientists built the TCR library using RNA that was extracted from PBMCs. The specimen comprised peripheral blood mononuclear cells (PBMCs), sampled when the disease was refractory, from a patient treated with antithyroid drugs. These receptors all come from a female donor with Graves disease.

This clonotype turned up a few times. The V call is TRBV6-1, the J call TRBJ2-7, with TRBD2 matching 7 bases. Losses at the gene ends were 8 bases for V and 2 bases for J; bases not matched to a gene: 9. The CDR3 is made up of 14 amino acids. CDR1 and CDR2 from the germline V gene are MNHNS and SASEGT. The CDR3 spells CASGGGTPTYEQYF. In DNA form, the CDR3 reads TGTGCCAGCGGGGGGGGGACGCCTACCTACGAGCAGTACTTC.

This clonotype has only a few counts. The V and J genes are TRBV20-1 and TRBJ2-2; D gene ambiguous. This CDR3 comprises 13 residues. Germline V gene sequence: CDR1 DFQATT, CDR2 SNEGSKA (reference sequence). Trimming took off 2 bases at V and 8 bases at J, with 12 bases between the two ends. DNA of the CDR3: TGCAGTGCTAGAAGGACCGCTAAAGGGGAGCTGTTTTTT. Amino acid sequence: CSARRTAKGELFF.

This chain uses TRBV20-1 with TRBJ1-1; 9 bases are shared with TRBD1. V lost 3 bases and J lost 9; bases outside the gene matches: 11. Germline V CDR1 and CDR2: DFQATT, SNEGSKA (reference sequence). CDR3 length equals 14 residues. The CDR3 spells CSARGQGEVEKAFF. DNA for the CDR3: TGCAGTGCTAGGGGACAGGGTGAGGTGGAAAAAGCTTTCTTT.

The chain uses TRBV6-2 or TRBV6-3 and TRBJ2-5; D unresolved. The CDR3 is made up of 13 amino acids. V was shortened by 0 bases and J by 7 bases, with 9 bases between the two germline ends. Germline V lookup: CDR1 MNHEY, CDR2 SVGEGT. The chain's CDR3 is CASSYSMRRTQYF. CDR3 nucleotides: TGTGCCAGCAGTTACTCTATGAGGCGGACCCAGTACTTC.

The chain carries TRBV29-1 and TRBJ1-2; a possible D gene is TRBD1 (5 bases). This CDR3 is built from 13 residues. CDR1 is SQVTM and CDR2 is ANQGSEA in the germline V gene. V shed 6 bases and J shed 4 bases, with 15 bases lying between them. The CDR3 loop is CSVQTGGSYGYTF. The CDR3 region has the DNA TGCAGCGTCCAGACGGGGGGATCCTATGGCTACACCTTC. The full variable domain, with the rest looked up from reference TRBV29-1 and TRBJ1-2, is SAVISQKPSRDICQRGTSLTIQCQVDSQVTMMFWYRQQPGQSLTLIATANQGSEATYESGFVIDKFPISRPNLTFSTLTVSNMSPEDSSIYLCSVQTGGSYGYTFGSGTRLTVV.

This clonotype has just a few counts. The chain has TRBV20-1 and TRBJ2-4; possibly TRBD2 for D (5 bases). Trimming removed 6 bases at V and 5 bases at J, with 14 bases between. The V gene's germline CDR1 is DFQATT and CDR2 SNEGSKA (reference sequence). There are 13 residues in the CDR3. The CDR3 loop is CSAIGWGENIQYF. CDR3 DNA sequence: TGCAGTGCCATCGGATGGGGAGAAAACATTCAGTACTTC.

This clonotype was picked up many times. The rearrangement joins TRBV7-2 to TRBJ2-7; TRBD1 is a possible D gene (6 bases). Per the germline V gene, CDR1 is SGHTA and CDR2 is FQGNSA. The CDR3 consists of 13 residues. Trimming took 3 bases from V and 2 from J, leaving 8 bases between them. CDR3 DNA sequence: TGTGCCAGCAGCTTGGACAGTACCTACGAGCAGTACTTC. This translates into CASSLDSTYEQYF.

The genes are TRBV3-1 and TRBJ2-2; 11 bases fit TRBD2. Trimming took 4 bases from V and 2 from J; bases not matched to a gene: 6. The CDR3 consists of 17 residues. Germline V gene data show CDR1 as LGHDT and CDR2 as YNNKEL (reference sequence). The CDR3 coding sequence is TGTGCCAGCAGCCCGACGGGACTAGCGGCCAACACCGGGGAGCTGTTTTTT. It is translated as CASSPTGLAANTGELFF.

This clonotype was observed a few times. V usage is TRBV7-2 and J usage is TRBJ2-7; D ambiguous. Germline V lookup: CDR1 SGHTA, CDR2 FQGNSA. This CDR3 contains 15 residues. Trimming removed 1 base from V and 5 bases from J, with 15 bases in between. CDR3 DNA sequence: TGTGCCAGCAGCTTAGTGGTAGGGCCGAACCACGAGCAGTACTTC. Translated, it gives CASSLVVGPNHEQYF.

This clonotype has more than one count but fewer than ten. The gene calls are TRBV7-2 and TRBJ1-2; the D is unclear. With 4 bases removed from V and 7 bases from J, the gap between germline ends came to 13 bases. The CDR3 consists of 13 residues. Germline V gene data show CDR1 as SGHTA and CDR2 as FQGNSA. The CDR3 loop reads CASSSPGRAGYTF. CDR3 coding DNA: TGTGCCAGCAGCTCTCCCGGGAGAGCTGGCTACACCTTC.

Details on this clonotype: A much larger clone differs from this one at a single base, so this may be a read error. J is TRBJ1-1 and V is TRBV10-3; D is unclear. This CDR3 region has 16 residues. Deletions cut 5 bases from V and 5 bases from J, with 21 bases between. Germline V gene data show CDR1 as ENHRY and CDR2 as SYGVKD. The CDR3: CAISYGGQDEETEAFF. DNA of the CDR3: TGTGCCATCAGTTACGGAGGGCAGGACGAGGAGACTGAAGCTTTCTTT.

The chain links TRBV6-9 to TRBJ1-4; D remains ambiguous. This CDR3 spans 17 amino acids. Germline V gives CDR1 MNHGY, CDR2 SVAAGI. Trimming took 3 bases from V and 0 from J, leaving 14 bases between them. The CDR3 reads CASSYPILEATNEKLFF. As DNA, the CDR3 is TGTGCCAGCAGTTACCCAATCCTGGAAGCAACTAATGAAAAACTGTTTTTT.

This clonotype came up many times. CDR3 protein: CSVLQETQYF. In DNA, the CDR3 is TGCAGCGTTTTGCAAGAGACCCAGTACTTC. The V call is TRBV29-1, the J call TRBJ2-5, with D unclear. Germline V CDR1 and CDR2: SQVTM, ANQGSEA. V dropped 5 bases and J dropped 2 bases, with 3 bases sitting between them. The CDR3 runs 10 residues.

This clonotype appeared many times. The chain employs TRBV6-9 and TRBJ1-2; D remains unclear. Per the germline V gene, CDR1 is MNHGY and CDR2 is SVAAGI. The CDR3 is made up of 15 amino acids. Trimming removed 3 bases at V and 4 bases at J, with 15 bases between. CDR3 DNA: TGTGCCAGCAGTTACCCAGGTAGCCCTCTCTATGGCTACACCTTC. Its translation: CASSYPGSPLYGYTF.

J is TRBJ2-5 and V is TRBV7-8; TRBD1 agrees at 9 bases. V was clipped by 3 bases and J by 4 bases; unmatched bases: 6. Germline-derived CDR1 and CDR2 are SGHVS and FQNEAQ. The CDR3 sequence is 15 residues long. CDR3 sequence: CASSLALTGGETQYF. The CDR3 bases are TGTGCCAGCAGCTTGGCCCTGACAGGGGGAGAGACCCAGTACTTC.

This clonotype was observed many times. The chain has TRBV11-2 and TRBJ2-2; D ambiguous. The V and J ends lost 4 bases and 5 bases respectively, with 14 bases between them. Per the germline V gene, CDR1 is SGHAT and CDR2 is FQNNGV. The CDR3 loop spans 15 amino acids. The CDR3 protein is CASSYAGAQTGELFF. In nucleotides, the CDR3 is TGTGCCAGCAGCTACGCAGGAGCGCAAACCGGGGAGCTGTTTTTT.

This clonotype was seen a few times. Its ends do not fully match the called genes, so a read error is possible. The chain employs TRBV10-3 and TRBJ2-7, with unresolved D. The germline CDR1 and CDR2 sequences are ENHRY and SYGVKD. CDR3 length equals 16 residues. This CDR3 is CASSYSSASTLLEQYF. CDR3 sequence (DNA): TGTGCCAGCAGTTACTCTTCAGCTTCTACCCTTCTCGAGCAGTACTTC.

This clonotype was recorded at least ten times. In DNA form, the CDR3 reads TGTGCCAGCAGACTGACAGGGGGATTGGCCGGGGAGCTGTTTTTT. It codes for CASRLTGGLAGELFF. J is TRBJ2-2 and V is TRBV11-1; 9 nucleotides agree with TRBD1. Germline assignment: CDR1 SGHAT and CDR2 FQDESV (reference sequence). This CDR3 has 15 amino acids. V shed 6 bases, J shed 6 bases, and the junction held 8 bases outside the gene matches.

The rearrangement uses TRBV11-2 and TRBJ1-3; D is unclear. CDR3 size: 14 residues. Deletions cut 0 bases from V and 4 bases from J, with 7 bases between. The germline V gene has CDR1 SGHAT and CDR2 FQNNGV. This chain's CDR3 is CASSLEVGGNTIYF. For the CDR3, the DNA is TGTGCCAGCAGCTTAGAGGTGGGGGGAAACACCATATATTTT.